These T cell receptor beta chains were read from a single sample in a study of spatial heterogeneity in lung cancer. TCRdb re-called the 5' RACE reads through MiXCR, storing one row per CDR3 protein. The table shows roughly 120,000 distinct CDR3 sequences, with 9% to 15% occurring only once. The sequencing used PBMCs, collected at follow-up. The receptors were gathered from a male donor with early-stage non-small cell lung cancer. Both conserved end residues are part of each CDR3. A D gene is named only where the DNA matches it firmly. For some rows the clone size is stated as once, few or many, or as a class when expanded; others skip it.

CDR3 DNA	CDR3 protein	V gene	D gene	J gene	clone size	CDR3 length
TGTGCCAGCAGCTTAGAGGGAGCGGGGGTCAATGAGCAGTTCTTC	CASSLEGAGVNEQFF	TRBV7-2	TRBD2	TRBJ2-1	few	15
TGTGCCAGCAGCCCCAGGACAGCCGCCTACGAGCAGTACTTC	CASSPRTAAYEQYF	TRBV7-6	-	TRBJ2-7	few	14
TGTGCCACAAGGACAGGGGGGACGTCCGAGCAGTACTTC	CATRTGGTSEQYF	TRBV10-3	TRBD1	TRBJ2-7	many	13
TGTGCCAGCAGGGCGGACAGGGCCCGCAATGAGCAGTTCTTC	CASRADRARNEQFF	TRBV7-9	TRBD1	TRBJ2-1	few	14
TGTGCCAGCAGACCACGCTCCGGGACCCTCTATAATTCACCCCTCCACTTT	CASRPRSGTLYNSPLHF	TRBV27	-	TRBJ1-6	-	17
TGCAGTGCTAGAACCGAGAACTATGGCTACACCTTC	CSARTENYGYTF	TRBV20-1	-	TRBJ1-2	-	12
TGTGCCATCAGTGACCAGAACGGACTAGCGCCCTCCAGCTTC	CAISDQNGLAPSSF	TRBV10-3	TRBD2	TRBJ2-7	few	14
TGTGCCAGTACACAATACATGAACACTGAAGCTTTCTTT	CASTQYMNTEAFF	TRBV6-1	-	TRBJ1-1	many	13
TGCAGCGTGGCCCAACTAGCGGGGTCCTACGAGCAGTACTTC	CSVAQLAGSYEQYF	TRBV29-1	TRBD2	TRBJ2-7	many	14
TGTGCCAGCAGCCCGCTGGGAGGGGCTAGCAATCAGCCCCAGCATTTT	CASSPLGGASNQPQHF	TRBV7-2	-	TRBJ1-5	few	16
TGTGCCTGGAGCTTGGGGGCCCAGGAAGCAGATACGCAGTATTTT	CAWSLGAQEADTQYF	TRBV30	-	TRBJ2-3	many	15
TGTGCCAGTACGGACCACCGCCCCTATAATTCACCCCTCCACTTT	CASTDHRPYNSPLHF	TRBV19	-	TRBJ1-6	once	15
TGTGCCAGCAGCTTAGCCGTGACAGCCCTAGGCGACTATGGCTACACCTTC	CASSLAVTALGDYGYTF	TRBV7-2	-	TRBJ1-2	-	17
TGCAGTGCTAGAGCCTCCCCGGGACAGGGGAATGAAAAACTGTTTTTT	CSARASPGQGNEKLFF	TRBV20-1	TRBD1	TRBJ1-4	few	16
TGTGCCAGCAGCCGAACGCAGGGAACAGGGTTCGCAGATACGCAGTATTTT	CASSRTQGTGFADTQYF	TRBV6-5	-	TRBJ2-3	few	17
TGCAGCGTTGTAGCGGACAGCACATACGAGCAGTACTTC	CSVVADSTYEQYF	TRBV29-1	-	TRBJ2-7	-	13
TGCAGTGCTGAAACAGGGGATGCGCAGCCCCAGCATTTT	CSAETGDAQPQHF	TRBV20-1	TRBD1	TRBJ1-5	-	13
TGTGCCAGCAGTTCCCGAGGGTACTCTGGAAACACCATATATTTT	CASSSRGYSGNTIYF	TRBV6-5	-	TRBJ1-3	many	15
TGTGCCAGCAGCTTAGTAGACCGAAACACCGGGGAGCTGTTTTTT	CASSLVDRNTGELFF	TRBV7-3	-	TRBJ2-2	-	15
TGTGCCAGCAGCCCCGGGCACAGCGCGAACACCGGGGAGCTGTTTTTT	CASSPGHSANTGELFF	TRBV9	-	TRBJ2-2	few	16
TGCGCCAGCAGCCAAGAACAGGGGAGCTCCTACGAGCAGTACTTC	CASSQEQGSSYEQYF	TRBV4-1	TRBD1	TRBJ2-7	once	15
TGTGCCAGCAGTCGGGTTTCTGGAAACACCATATATTTT	CASSRVSGNTIYF	TRBV25-1	-	TRBJ1-3	few	13
TGTGCCACCTTGGGGCCGGGCGGGTACGAGCAGTACTTC	CATLGPGGYEQYF	TRBV18	-	TRBJ2-7	few	13
TGTGCCAGCAGCCAAGAGAACGAACTCGAGCAGTACTTC	CASSQENELEQYF	TRBV4-2	-	TRBJ2-7	-	13
TGTGCCAGCAGTGCCGCCGCATGGAATTCACCCCTCCACTTT	CASSAAAWNSPLHF	TRBV27	-	TRBJ1-6	many	14
TGCGCCAGCAGAGGACCCGGCTCAGGGTATGGCTACACCTTC	CASRGPGSGYGYTF	TRBV4-1	-	TRBJ1-2	many	14
TGTGCCAGCAGCTTGGATTTTGAGACCCAGTACTTC	CASSLDFETQYF	TRBV7-9	-	TRBJ2-5	many	12
TGTGCCAGCAGTGAACAGGGTTTTACGAATGGCTACACCTTC	CASSEQGFTNGYTF	TRBV2	-	TRBJ1-2	-	14
TGCGCCAGCAGCCTAGATGTTTGGGTAGCGGGGGACTTGAACACCGGGGAGCTGTTTTTT	CASSLDVWVAGDLNTGELFF	TRBV4-3	TRBD2	TRBJ2-2	many	20
TGCAGTGCTAGAGATGGAAATAGTGAGCAGTTCTTC	CSARDGNSEQFF	TRBV20-1	-	TRBJ2-1	-	12
TGTGCCACCAGAGACAACAGGGACCGGAGGACTGAAGCTTTCTTT	CATRDNRDRRTEAFF	TRBV24-1	-	TRBJ1-1	-	15
TGCAGCGTTGAACGGACGGATTCTGGAGGCTACACCTTC	CSVERTDSGGYTF	TRBV29-1	-	TRBJ1-2	many	13
TGTGCCAGCAGATCGACAGGGCGAGGATCACCCCTCCACTTT	CASRSTGRGSPLHF	TRBV12-3/TRBV12-4	TRBD1	TRBJ1-6	many	14
TGCGCCAGCAGCCAAGAGACAGGCCTCAAAGCCGGTGAGCAGTTCTTC	CASSQETGLKAGEQFF	TRBV4-1	-	TRBJ2-1	-	16
TGCGCCAGCAGCTTGATCGTTCGTGCCTCCTACAATGAGCAGTTCTTC	CASSLIVRASYNEQFF	TRBV5-1	-	TRBJ2-1	-	16
TGTGCCAGCAGTTACGACACCGGGACAACCTATGGCTACACCTTC	CASSYDTGTTYGYTF	TRBV28	-	TRBJ1-2	-	15
TGTGCCAGCAGTCCCCCGACAGGGGTATCCTACAATGAGCAGTTCTTC	CASSPPTGVSYNEQFF	TRBV6-6	TRBD1	TRBJ2-1	few	16
TGTGCCAGCAAACCGGGGACCTCCTATAATTCACCCCTCCACTTT	CASKPGTSYNSPLHF	TRBV13	-	TRBJ1-6	many	15
TGTGCCAGCAGCTTACGAGGCCTCGAGCAGTACTTC	CASSLRGLEQYF	TRBV7-9	-	TRBJ2-7	-	12
TGTGCCAGCAGCCAAGGCACGGGCGGGACCTACAATGAGCAGTTCTTC	CASSQGTGGTYNEQFF	TRBV4-2	-	TRBJ2-1	many	16
TGTGCCACCAACCCGGGACGGGGGCCCAGCACAGATACGCAGTATTTT	CATNPGRGPSTDTQYF	TRBV15	-	TRBJ2-3	many	16
TGCAGTGCTAGAGATATAGAGGCAGATACGCAGTATTTT	CSARDIEADTQYF	TRBV20-1	-	TRBJ2-3	once	13
TGTGCCAGCAGCCCAAATCCTAGCACAGATACGCAGTATTTT	CASSPNPSTDTQYF	TRBV4-2	-	TRBJ2-3	many	14
TGTGCCAGCAGCTTACCCCGCTCGGGCACCGGGGAGCTGTTTTTT	CASSLPRSGTGELFF	TRBV11-1	-	TRBJ2-2	many	15
TGTGCCAGCAGCTTACGGGGGGCGATGAAGGAGACCCAGTACTTC	CASSLRGAMKETQYF	TRBV13	-	TRBJ2-5	many	15
TGTGCCAGCAGCTTGGTTGGGACAGTAAACAATGAGCAGTTCTTC	CASSLVGTVNNEQFF	TRBV5-4	TRBD1	TRBJ2-1	-	15
TGCAGCGTTTCTGAGGAGCAGTTCTTC	CSVSEEQFF	TRBV29-1	-	TRBJ2-1	-	9
TGCAGTGCTAGAGGGGGGAGCATGAACACTGAAGCTTTCTTT	CSARGGSMNTEAFF	TRBV20-1	-	TRBJ1-1	-	14
TGTGCCAGCAGTTACTCGCCCAGCGCCCACACTGAAGCTTTCTTT	CASSYSPSAHTEAFF	TRBV6-2/TRBV6-3	-	TRBJ1-1	many	15
TGTGCCATCAGTGAGCGAGGGGTCCCCTACGAGCAGTACTTC	CAISERGVPYEQYF	TRBV10-3	-	TRBJ2-7	many	14
TGTGCCAGCAGTTACACGGGGAACTATGGCTACACCTTC	CASSYTGNYGYTF	TRBV6-5	-	TRBJ1-2	many	13
TGCAGCGTTGAGCCGCCTAGCCCCCCATTCGATGAGCAGTTCTTC	CSVEPPSPPFDEQFF	TRBV29-1	-	TRBJ2-1	-	15
TGTGCCAGCAGCCCCCTACTAGCGGGGGTCGGAGATACGCAGTATTTT	CASSPLLAGVGDTQYF	TRBV4-2	TRBD2	TRBJ2-3	many	16
TGTGCCAGCAGCTTGTCGTTCTCCTACGAGCAGTACTTC	CASSLSFSYEQYF	TRBV5-4	-	TRBJ2-7	-	13
TGCGCCAGCAGCTTGGACTGGGGCCTGAACACCGGGGAGCTGTTTTTT	CASSLDWGLNTGELFF	TRBV5-1	-	TRBJ2-2	few	16
TGTGCCAGCAGCCAATGGTCTTACCCCTTTTCGTACGAGCAGTACTTC	CASSQWSYPFSYEQYF	TRBV14	-	TRBJ2-7	many	16
TGTGCCAGTAGTAAGACAGTCTACAATGAGCAGTTCTTC	CASSKTVYNEQFF	TRBV19	-	TRBJ2-1	-	13
TGCAGTGCTAGAATAACTAGCTCGAACACCGGGGAGCTGTTTTTT	CSARITSSNTGELFF	TRBV20-1	-	TRBJ2-2	few	15
TGCGCCAGCAGCTTGGCGGTCCAACCCGGGGAGCTGTTTTTT	CASSLAVQPGELFF	TRBV5-1	-	TRBJ2-2	-	14